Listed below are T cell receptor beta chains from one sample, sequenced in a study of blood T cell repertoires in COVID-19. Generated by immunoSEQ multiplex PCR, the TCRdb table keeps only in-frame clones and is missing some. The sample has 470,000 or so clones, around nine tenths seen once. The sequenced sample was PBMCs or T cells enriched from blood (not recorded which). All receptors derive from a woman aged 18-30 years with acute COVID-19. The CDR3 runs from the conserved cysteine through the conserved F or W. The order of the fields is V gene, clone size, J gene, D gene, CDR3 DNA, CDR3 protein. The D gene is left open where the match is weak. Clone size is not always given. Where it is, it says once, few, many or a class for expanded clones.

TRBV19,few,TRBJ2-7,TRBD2,TGTGCCAGTAGTATAGATCGAGCGGGAGACTCCTACGAGCAGTACTTC,CASSIDRAGDSYEQYF
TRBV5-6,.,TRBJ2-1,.,TGTGCCAGCAGCTTGGGACTAGACGTTAGTGAGCAGTTCTTC,CASSLGLDVSEQFF
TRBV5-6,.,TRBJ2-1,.,TGTGCCAGCCACCAGGTGCGCAATGAGCAGTTCTTC,CASHQVRNEQFF
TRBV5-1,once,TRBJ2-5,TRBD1,TGCGCCAGCAGCTTGACAGGGGCTTTCGAAGAGACCCAGTACTTC,CASSLTGAFEETQYF
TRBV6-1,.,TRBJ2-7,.,TGTGCCAGCAGTGAATTGGGCAGGGAATACTTC,CASSELGREYF
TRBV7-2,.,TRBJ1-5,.,TGTGCCAGCAGCTTAGCTCCAGGTGAGCCCCAGCATTTT,CASSLAPGEPQHF
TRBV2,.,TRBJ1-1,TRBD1,TGTGCCAGCAGAGATTCCGGGACAGAAGAAGCTTTCTTT,CASRDSGTEEAFF
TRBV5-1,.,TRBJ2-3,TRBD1,TGCGCCAGCAGCTTGGGAGCCCCCACTCTCAGGGGGGATACGCAGTATTTT,CASSLGAPTLRGDTQYF
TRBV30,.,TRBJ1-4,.,TGTGCCTGGAGTGCCCCGGGGGGGTACGGTGAAAAACTGTTTTTT,CAWSAPGGYGEKLFF
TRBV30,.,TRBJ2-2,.,TGTGCCTTAGGACTACCCCCGAACACCGGGGAGCTGTTTTTT,CALGLPPNTGELFF
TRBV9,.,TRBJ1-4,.,TGTGCCAGCAGCGCGGACAGCGGAAAGGAAAAACTGTTTTTT,CASSADSGKEKLFF
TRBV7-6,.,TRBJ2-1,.,TGTGCCAGCAGCGGGGGGACTGGAATTGACAATGAGCAGTTCTTC,CASSGGTGIDNEQFF
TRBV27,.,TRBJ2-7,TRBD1,TGTGCCAGCAGAGATCCGGGACAGGCCTACGAGCAGTACTTC,CASRDPGQAYEQYF
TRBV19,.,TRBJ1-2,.,TGTGCCAGTAGTATACGGTACTATGGCTACACCTTC,CASSIRYYGYTF
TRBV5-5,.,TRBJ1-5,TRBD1,TGTGCCAGCAGCTTCGACAGGGCGGGTCAGCCCCAGCATTTT,CASSFDRAGQPQHF
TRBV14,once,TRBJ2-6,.,TGTGCCAGCAGCCTCAAGCAGGTCTCTGGGGCCAACGTCCTGACTTTC,CASSLKQVSGANVLTF
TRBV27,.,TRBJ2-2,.,TGTGCCAGCAGCCCTTGGGCAGATAACACCGGGGAGCTGTTTTTT,CASSPWADNTGELFF
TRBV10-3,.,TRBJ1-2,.,TGTGCCATCTCGGACAGACTAAACTATGGCTACACCTTC,CAISDRLNYGYTF
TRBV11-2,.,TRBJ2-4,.,TGTGCCAGCAGCTTACGTGGTTCGGACATTCAGTACTTC,CASSLRGSDIQYF
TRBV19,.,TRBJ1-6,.,TGTGCCAGTAGTGGAGTGGTAGGCAACTCACCCCTCCACTTT,CASSGVVGNSPLHF
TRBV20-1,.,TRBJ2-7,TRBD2,TGCAGTGGGAGCGGGGGGGCCGAACAGTACTTC,CSGSGGAEQYF
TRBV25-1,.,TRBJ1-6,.,TGTGCCAGCAGGCCGCAGGGTGATTCACCCCTCCACTTT,CASRPQGDSPLHF
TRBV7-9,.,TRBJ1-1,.,TGTGCCAGCACTCCCCAGGGTAGTGAAGCTTTCTTT,CASTPQGSEAFF
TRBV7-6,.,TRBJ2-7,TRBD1,TGTGCCAGCAGCACTGGGGACAGGGCTTCGGGGGAGCAGTACTTC,CASSTGDRASGEQYF
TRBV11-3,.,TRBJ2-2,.,TGTGCCAGCAGCTCGCAGGGCGGGGAGCTGTTTTTT,CASSSQGGELFF
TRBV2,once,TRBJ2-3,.,TGTGCCAGCAGTGTGGGGGGTACGGCAGATACGCAGTATTTT,CASSVGGTADTQYF
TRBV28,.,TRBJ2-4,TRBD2,TGTGCCAGCAGTTTATTGCTAGCGGGCAACAAAAACATTCAGTACTTC,CASSLLLAGNKNIQYF
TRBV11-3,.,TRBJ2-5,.,TGTGCCAGCAGCCCAACATCGTACCAAGAGACCCAGTACTTC,CASSPTSYQETQYF
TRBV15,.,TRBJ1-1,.,TGTGCCACCAGCAGGGACACCTATGGGACTGAAGCTTTCTTT,CATSRDTYGTEAFF
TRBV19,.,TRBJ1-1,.,TGTGCCAGTATGGGGGGGCCTTGGGCTTTCTTT,CASMGGPWAFF
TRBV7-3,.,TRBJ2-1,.,TGTGCCAGCAGCGCCACGAGAGGGAGTGAGCAGTTCTTC,CASSATRGSEQFF
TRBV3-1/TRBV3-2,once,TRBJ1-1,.,TGTGCCAGCAGCCACTCGAACACTGAAGCTTTCTTT,CASSHSNTEAFF
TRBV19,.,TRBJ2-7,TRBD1,TGTGCCAGTAGTATAGTGAGACAGGGGGTCTACGAGCAGTACTTC,CASSIVRQGVYEQYF
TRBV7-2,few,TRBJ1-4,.,TGTGCCAGCAGCTTGAGGGGAGGATATGAAAAACTGTTTTTT,CASSLRGGYEKLFF
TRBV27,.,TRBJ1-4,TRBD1,TGTGCCAGCAGTTCGGACAGGGTGCAAGAAAAACTGTTTTTT,CASSSDRVQEKLFF
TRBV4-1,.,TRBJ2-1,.,TGCGCCAGCAGCCAAGGGTCAGTCCACAATGAGCAGTTCTTC,CASSQGSVHNEQFF
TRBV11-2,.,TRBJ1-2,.,TGTGCCAGCAGCCCGACAGACAATCACTATGGCTACACCTTC,CASSPTDNHYGYTF
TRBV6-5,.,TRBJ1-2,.,TGTGCCAGCAGCACCACAGGGTTCGGTGACTATGGCTACACCTTC,CASSTTGFGDYGYTF
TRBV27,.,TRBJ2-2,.,TGTGCCAGCAGTTTTTCAAACGGCGGGGAGCTGTTTTTT,CASSFSNGGELFF
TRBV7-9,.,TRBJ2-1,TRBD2,TGTGCCAGCAGTCTGGGGTTTGTGCTAGCGGGAACAAACTACAATGAGCAGTTCTTC,CASSLGFVLAGTNYNEQFF
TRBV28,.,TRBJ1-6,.,TGTGCCAGCAGTCCCGGACAGAGACCAACCACACAATCACCCCTCCACTTT,CASSPGQRPTTQSPLHF
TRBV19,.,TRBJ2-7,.,TGTGCCAGTAGTATAGATCGAGGGGAGCAGTACTTC,CASSIDRGEQYF
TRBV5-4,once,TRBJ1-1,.,TGTGCCAGCAGCCCGGCGGGGGGGCGGTGGACTGAAGCTTTCTTT,CASSPAGGRWTEAFF
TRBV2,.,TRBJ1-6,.,TGTGCCAGCAGGTCGGAGGGTCTGGGGAATTCACCCCTCCACTTT,CASRSEGLGNSPLHF
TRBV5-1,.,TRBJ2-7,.,TGCGCCAGCAGCTTGGACCGAGACGAGCAGTACTTC,CASSLDRDEQYF
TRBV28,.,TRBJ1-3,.,TGTGCCAGCAGTTTACTCAGCGCCTCTGGAAACACCATATATTTT,CASSLLSASGNTIYF
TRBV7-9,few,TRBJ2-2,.,TGTGCCAGCAGCCCGCCTCAGGGAACCGGGGAGCTGTTTTTT,CASSPPQGTGELFF
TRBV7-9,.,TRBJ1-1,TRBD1,TGTGCCAGCAGCCGATGGACGGGGACAGGGGACACTGAAGCTTTCTTT,CASSRWTGTGDTEAFF
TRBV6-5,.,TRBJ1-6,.,TGTGCCAGCAAGGGGAATTCACCCCTCCACTTT,CASKGNSPLHF
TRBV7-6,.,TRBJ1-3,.,TGTGCCAGCAGCTTAACAGGACCCAACTCTGGAAACACCATATATTTT,CASSLTGPNSGNTIYF
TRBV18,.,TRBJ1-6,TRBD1,TGTGCCAGCTCACCTTCTAGGTTCGGGACAGGGTATTCACCCCTCCACTTT,CASSPSRFGTGYSPLHF
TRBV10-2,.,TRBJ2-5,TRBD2,TGCGCCAGCAGTACCACTAGCGGGGGCAAACAAGAGACCCAGTACTTC,CASSTTSGGKQETQYF
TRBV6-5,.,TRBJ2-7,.,TGTGCCAGCAGTTATGGGGCGCAGACCTACGAGCAGTACTTC,CASSYGAQTYEQYF
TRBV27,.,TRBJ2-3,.,TGTGCCAGCAGTTTAACGAGGAGCACAGATACGCAGTATTTT,CASSLTRSTDTQYF
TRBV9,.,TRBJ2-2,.,TGTGCCAGCAGCGTCCCCGTCGGTAGCGGGAACACCGGGGAGCTGTTTTTT,CASSVPVGSGNTGELFF
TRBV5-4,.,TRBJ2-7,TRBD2,TGTGCCAGCAGCGTCGGACTAGTCGTCGAGCAGTACTTC,CASSVGLVVEQYF
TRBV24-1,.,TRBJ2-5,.,TGTGCCACCAGTGACAGATTTAAGCAAGAGACCCAGTACTTC,CATSDRFKQETQYF
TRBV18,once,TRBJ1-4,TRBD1,TGTGCCAGCTCATCTGGGACAGGGCGTGAAAAACTGTTTTTT,CASSSGTGREKLFF
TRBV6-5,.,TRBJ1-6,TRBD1,TGTGCCAGCAGTTACTCAGGGACAGAAAATTCACCCCTCCACTTT,CASSYSGTENSPLHF
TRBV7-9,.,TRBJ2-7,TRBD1,TGTGCCAGCAGCTCTCCGGGACAGGGGCCTTACGAGCAGTACTTC,CASSSPGQGPYEQYF